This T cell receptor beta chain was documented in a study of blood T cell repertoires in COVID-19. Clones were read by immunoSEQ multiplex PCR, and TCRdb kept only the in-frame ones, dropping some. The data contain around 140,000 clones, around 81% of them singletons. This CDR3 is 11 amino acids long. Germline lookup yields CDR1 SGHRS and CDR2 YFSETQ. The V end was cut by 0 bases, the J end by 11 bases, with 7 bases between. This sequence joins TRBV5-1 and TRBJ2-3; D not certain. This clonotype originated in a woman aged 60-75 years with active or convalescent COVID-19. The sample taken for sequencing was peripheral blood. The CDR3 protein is CASSLELKQYF. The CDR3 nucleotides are TGCGCCAGCAGCTTGGAGCTGAAGCAGTATTTT.